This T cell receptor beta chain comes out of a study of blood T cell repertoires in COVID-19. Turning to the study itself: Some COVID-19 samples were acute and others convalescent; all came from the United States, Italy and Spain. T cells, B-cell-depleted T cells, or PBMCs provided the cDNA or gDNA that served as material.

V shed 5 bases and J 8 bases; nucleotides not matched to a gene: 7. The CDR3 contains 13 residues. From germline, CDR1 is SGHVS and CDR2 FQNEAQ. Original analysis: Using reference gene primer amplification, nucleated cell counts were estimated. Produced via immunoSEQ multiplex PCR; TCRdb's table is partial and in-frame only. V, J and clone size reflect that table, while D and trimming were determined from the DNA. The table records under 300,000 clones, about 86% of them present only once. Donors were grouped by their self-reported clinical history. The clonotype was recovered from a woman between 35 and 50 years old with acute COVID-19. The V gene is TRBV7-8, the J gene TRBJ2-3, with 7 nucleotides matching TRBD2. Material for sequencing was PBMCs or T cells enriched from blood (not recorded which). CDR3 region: CASSPRERGTQYF. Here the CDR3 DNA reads TGTGCCAGCAGCCCGCGGGAGCGCGGTACGCAGTATTTT.